This is a list of T cell receptor beta chains from one sample in a study of blood T cell repertoires in COVID-19. TCRdb's table, derived via immunoSEQ multiplex PCR, lists solely in-frame clones and lacks some. The sample shows about 260,000 clones, about 89% of them seen only once. Sequenced sample: peripheral blood. The receptors were sampled from a woman in her thirties or forties who had recovered from COVID-19. The CDR3 runs from the conserved cysteine through the conserved F or W. D genes are given only for firm matches. The size field is filled for only some rows; it gives once, few, many or a size class.

CDR3: CASRFSFETQYF
DNA: TGTGCAAGTCGCTTCAGTTTCGAGACCCAGTACTTC
V: TRBV12-2
size: .
length: 12
J: TRBJ2-5
D: .

CDR3: CASSQGQVATNEKLFF
DNA: TGTGCCAGCTCACAGGGACAGGTTGCAACTAATGAAAAACTGTTTTTT
V: TRBV18
size: .
length: 16
J: TRBJ1-4
D: TRBD1

CDR3: CASSSSVLTSGSSYNEQFF
DNA: TGTGCCAGCAGCTCATCCGTCCTGACTAGCGGAAGCTCCTACAATGAGCAGTTCTTC
V: TRBV11-3
size: once
length: 19
J: TRBJ2-1
D: TRBD2

CDR3: CASSLLGQGTGANVLTF
DNA: TGCGCCAGCAGCCTCCTCGGACAGGGCACTGGGGCCAACGTCCTGACTTTC
V: TRBV5-1
size: .
length: 17
J: TRBJ2-6
D: TRBD1

CDR3: CASSLPLTGRVYEQYF
DNA: TGCGCCAGCAGCTTGCCACTCACAGGGAGAGTTTACGAGCAGTACTTC
V: TRBV5-1
size: .
length: 16
J: TRBJ2-7
D: .

CDR3: CASSRGGFSGNTIYF
DNA: TGTGCCAGCAGCCGGGGGGGTTTCTCTGGAAACACCATATATTTT
V: TRBV9
size: .
length: 15
J: TRBJ1-3
D: .

CDR3: CASSAANSGGHYEQYF
DNA: TGTGCCAGCAGCGCAGCAAATAGCGGGGGCCATTACGAGCAGTACTTC
V: TRBV7-8
size: .
length: 16
J: TRBJ2-7
D: TRBD2

CDR3: CATSPGHYNEQFF
DNA: TGTGCCACCAGTCCGGGACATTACAATGAGCAGTTCTTC
V: TRBV24-1
size: .
length: 13
J: TRBJ2-1
D: .

CDR3: CASSLEAGGVGGYTF
DNA: TGCGCCAGCAGCTTGGAGGCAGGAGGCGTCGGGGGCTACACCTTC
V: TRBV5-1
size: once
length: 15
J: TRBJ1-2
D: .

CDR3: CASSLLVGLAGNEQFF
DNA: TGTGCCAGCAGCTTATTGGTGGGACTAGCGGGTAATGAGCAGTTCTTC
V: TRBV7-2
size: .
length: 16
J: TRBJ2-1
D: TRBD2

CDR3: CASSLRFTTGGADYGYTF
DNA: TGTGCCAGCAGCCTGAGATTTACGACAGGGGGCGCGGACTATGGCTACACCTTC
V: TRBV11-2
size: once
length: 18
J: TRBJ1-2
D: TRBD1

CDR3: CASSLRGQSTDTQYF
DNA: TGTGCCAGCAGTTTACGCGGGCAAAGCACAGATACGCAGTATTTT
V: TRBV27
size: .
length: 15
J: TRBJ2-3
D: .

CDR3: CASSQGGQGAVGANVLTF
DNA: TGCGCCAGCAGCCAAGGCGGACAGGGAGCGGTAGGGGCCAACGTCCTGACTTTC
V: TRBV4-1
size: .
length: 18
J: TRBJ2-6
D: TRBD1

CDR3: CASSIRRDDNQPQHF
DNA: TGTGCCAGTAGTATCCGCAGGGATGACAATCAGCCCCAGCATTTT
V: TRBV19
size: .
length: 15
J: TRBJ1-5
D: .

CDR3: CASREYTEAFF
DNA: TGTGCCAGCAGGGAGTACACTGAAGCTTTCTTT
V: TRBV2
size: once
length: 11
J: TRBJ1-1
D: .

CDR3: CASSDRARGAKNIQYF
DNA: TGTGCCAGCAGTGACAGGGCTCGAGGAGCCAAAAACATTCAGTACTTC
V: TRBV6-1
size: once
length: 16
J: TRBJ2-4
D: .

CDR3: CASSQGWTSGAGGTQYF
DNA: TGTGCCAGCAGCCAAGGGTGGACTAGCGGGGCCGGGGGGACCCAGTACTTC
V: TRBV3-1/TRBV3-2
size: .
length: 17
J: TRBJ2-5
D: TRBD2

CDR3: CASMGERGTEAFF
DNA: TGTGCCAGCATGGGGGAAAGGGGGACTGAAGCTTTCTTT
V: TRBV2
size: .
length: 13
J: TRBJ1-1
D: .

CDR3: CASSLTGNEQYF
DNA: TGTGCCAGCAGCTTAACAGGGAACGAGCAGTACTTC
V: TRBV7-9
size: .
length: 12
J: TRBJ2-7
D: .

CDR3: CASSLGLGGATNEKLFF
DNA: TGTGCCAGCAGCTTGGGGCTGGGGGGTGCAACTAATGAAAAACTGTTTTTT
V: TRBV5-6
size: .
length: 17
J: TRBJ1-4
D: .

CDR3: CASSSLPGQGQETQYF
DNA: TGTGCCAGCAGTTCACTCCCGGGACAGGGGCAAGAGACCCAGTACTTC
V: TRBV2
size: .
length: 16
J: TRBJ2-5
D: TRBD1

CDR3: CASSHRARGNDEQFF
DNA: TGTGCCAGCAGTCACCGGGCACGAGGGAATGATGAGCAGTTCTTC
V: TRBV6-2/TRBV6-3
size: .
length: 15
J: TRBJ2-1
D: .

CDR3: CASSVNRGTEAFF
DNA: TGTGCCAGCAGTGTTAACAGGGGCACTGAAGCTTTCTTT
V: TRBV25-1
size: .
length: 13
J: TRBJ1-1
D: TRBD1

CDR3: CASSSPGQGGEKLFF
DNA: TGTGCCAGCAGCTCCCCTGGGCAGGGAGGAGAAAAACTGTTTTTT
V: TRBV7-2
size: .
length: 15
J: TRBJ1-4
D: .

CDR3: CASSSHNRVLNTEAFF
DNA: TGCGCCAGCAGCTCTCATAACCGGGTCCTGAACACTGAAGCTTTCTTT
V: TRBV5-1
size: .
length: 16
J: TRBJ1-1
D: .

CDR3: CAWSVPTGKGDQPQHF
DNA: TGTGCCTGGAGTGTACCGACAGGGAAAGGCGATCAGCCCCAGCATTTT
V: TRBV30
size: .
length: 16
J: TRBJ1-5
D: TRBD1

CDR3: CASTVPGRGRRTGELFF
DNA: TGCGCCAGCACCGTACCTGGCAGGGGGCGTCGGACCGGGGAGCTGTTTTTT
V: TRBV5-1
size: .
length: 17
J: TRBJ2-2
D: TRBD1

CDR3: CATSDPLAGTDTQYF
DNA: TGTGCCACCAGTGATCCACTAGCGGGGACCGATACGCAGTATTTT
V: TRBV24-1
size: .
length: 15
J: TRBJ2-3
D: TRBD2

CDR3: CASRGQNGAEAFF
DNA: TGTGCCAGCAGGGGCCAGAACGGCGCTGAAGCTTTCTTT
V: TRBV6-5
size: .
length: 13
J: TRBJ1-1
D: .

CDR3: CAISESLAGENEQFF
DNA: TGTGCCATCAGTGAATCGCTAGCGGGGGAGAATGAGCAGTTCTTC
V: TRBV10-3
size: .
length: 15
J: TRBJ2-1
D: TRBD2

CDR3: CASSLSTGGNTEAFF
DNA: TGTGCCAGCAGTCTATCGACAGGGGGGAACACTGAAGCTTTCTTT
V: TRBV27
size: .
length: 15
J: TRBJ1-1
D: TRBD1

CDR3: CASSPDPGRDTEAFF
DNA: TGTGCCAGCAGCCCCGACCCGGGAAGGGACACTGAAGCTTTCTTT
V: TRBV9
size: .
length: 15
J: TRBJ1-1
D: .

CDR3: CASSLGQGANYGYTF
DNA: TGTGCCAGCAGCCTTGGACAGGGTGCTAACTATGGCTACACCTTC
V: TRBV7-9
size: few
length: 15
J: TRBJ1-2
D: TRBD1